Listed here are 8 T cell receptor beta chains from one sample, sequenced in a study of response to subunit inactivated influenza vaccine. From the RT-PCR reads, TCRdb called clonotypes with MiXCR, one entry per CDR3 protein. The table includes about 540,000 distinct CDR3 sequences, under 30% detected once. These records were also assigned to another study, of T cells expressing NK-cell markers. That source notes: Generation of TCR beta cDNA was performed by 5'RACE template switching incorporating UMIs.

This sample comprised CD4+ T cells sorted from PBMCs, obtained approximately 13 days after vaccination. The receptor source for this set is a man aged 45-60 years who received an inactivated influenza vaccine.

The CDR3 sequence: CASRAGTPGTGELFF. The CDR3 DNA is TGTGCCAGCAGGGCCGGGACTCCGGGAACCGGGGAGCTGTTTTTT. The chain employs TRBV7-3 and TRBJ2-2; D possibly corresponds to TRBD2 (6 bases). There are 15 residues in the CDR3. V lost 6 bases, J lost 5 bases, and 16 bases lay in between. Germline CDR1 SGHTA, CDR2 FQGTGA.

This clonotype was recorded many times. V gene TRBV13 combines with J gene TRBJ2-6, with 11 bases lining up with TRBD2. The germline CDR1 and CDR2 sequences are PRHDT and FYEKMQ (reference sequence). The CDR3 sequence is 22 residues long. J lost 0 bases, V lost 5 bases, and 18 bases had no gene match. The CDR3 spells CASSQNPPLAGGLNSGANVLTF. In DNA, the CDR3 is TGTGCCAGCAGCCAAAATCCCCCCCTAGCGGGGGGCCTAAACTCTGGGGCCAACGTCCTGACTTTC.

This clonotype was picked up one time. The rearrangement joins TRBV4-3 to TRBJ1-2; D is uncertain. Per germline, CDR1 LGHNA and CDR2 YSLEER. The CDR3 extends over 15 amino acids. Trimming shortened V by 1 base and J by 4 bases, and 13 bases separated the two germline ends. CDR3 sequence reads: CASSQVVGETYGYTF. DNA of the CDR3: TGCGCCAGCAGCCAAGTAGTAGGAGAGACCTATGGCTACACCTTC.

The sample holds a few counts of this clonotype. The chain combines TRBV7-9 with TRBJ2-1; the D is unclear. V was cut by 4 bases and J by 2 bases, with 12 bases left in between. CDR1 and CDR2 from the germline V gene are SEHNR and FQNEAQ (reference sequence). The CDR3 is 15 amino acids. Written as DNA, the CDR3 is TGTGCCAGCAGCTACCGGGCCGAGACCTACAATGAGCAGTTCTTC. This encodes CASSYRAETYNEQFF.

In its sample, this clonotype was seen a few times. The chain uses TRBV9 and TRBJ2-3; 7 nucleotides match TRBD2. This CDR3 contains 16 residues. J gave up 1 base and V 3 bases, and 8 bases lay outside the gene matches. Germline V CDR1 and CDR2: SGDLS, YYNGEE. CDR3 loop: CASSEIGLVGTDTQYF. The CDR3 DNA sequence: TGTGCCAGCAGCGAAATAGGACTAGTCGGCACAGATACGCAGTATTTT.

CDR3 nucleotide sequence: TGCGCCAGCAGCCGCAGGGAGGCCGGACAAGAGACCCAGTACTTC. Residues: CASSRREAGQETQYF. The rearrangement uses TRBV4-1 and TRBJ2-5, with D perhaps matching TRBD2 (6 bases). The germline V gene has CDR1 MGHRA and CDR2 YSYEKL. The V end lost 4 bases, the J end lost 2 bases, and 14 bases lay between the germline ends. The CDR3 runs 15 residues.

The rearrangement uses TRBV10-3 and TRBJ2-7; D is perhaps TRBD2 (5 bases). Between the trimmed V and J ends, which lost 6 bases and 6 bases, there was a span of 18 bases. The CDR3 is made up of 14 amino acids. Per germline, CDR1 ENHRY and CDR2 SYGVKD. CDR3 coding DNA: TGTGCCATCAGGACTTCAACCGGGGTGCTCGAGCAGTACTTC. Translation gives CAIRTSTGVLEQYF.

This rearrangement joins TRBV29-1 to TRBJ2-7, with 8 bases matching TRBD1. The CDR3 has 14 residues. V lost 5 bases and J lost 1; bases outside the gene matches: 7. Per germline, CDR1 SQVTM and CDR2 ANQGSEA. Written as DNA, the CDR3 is TGCAGCGTTCGGGACAGGTCCCATTCCTACGAGCAGTACTTC. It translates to CSVRDRSHSYEQYF.